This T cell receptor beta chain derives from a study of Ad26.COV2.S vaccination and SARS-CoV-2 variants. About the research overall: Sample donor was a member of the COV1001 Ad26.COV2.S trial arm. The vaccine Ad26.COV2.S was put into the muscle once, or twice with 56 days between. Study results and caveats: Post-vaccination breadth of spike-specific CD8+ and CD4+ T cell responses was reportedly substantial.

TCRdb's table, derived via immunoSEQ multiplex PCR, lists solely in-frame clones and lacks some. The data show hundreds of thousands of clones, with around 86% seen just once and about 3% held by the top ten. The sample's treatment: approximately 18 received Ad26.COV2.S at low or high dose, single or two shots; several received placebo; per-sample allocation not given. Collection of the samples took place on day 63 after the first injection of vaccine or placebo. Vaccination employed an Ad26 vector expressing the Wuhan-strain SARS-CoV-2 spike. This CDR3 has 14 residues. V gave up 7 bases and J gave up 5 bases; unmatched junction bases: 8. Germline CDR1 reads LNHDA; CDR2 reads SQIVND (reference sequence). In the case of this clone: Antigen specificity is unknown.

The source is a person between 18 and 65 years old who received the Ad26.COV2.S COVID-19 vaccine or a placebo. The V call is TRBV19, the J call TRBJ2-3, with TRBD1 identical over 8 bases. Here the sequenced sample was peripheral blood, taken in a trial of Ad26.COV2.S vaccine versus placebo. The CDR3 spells CASNQQGDGDTQYF. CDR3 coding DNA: TGTGCCAGTAACCAACAGGGGGATGGAGATACGCAGTATTTT.